A selection of T cell receptor beta chains follows, all from one sample in a study of blood T cell repertoires in COVID-19. Method: immunoSEQ multiplex PCR; TCRdb's copy keeps in-frame clones and lacks some. Here the sample spans about 180,000 clones, around 73% being singletons. Input material: PBMCs or T cells enriched from blood (not recorded which). The receptors here all came from a woman aged 45-59 years who had recovered from COVID-19. CDR3s leave out the opening cysteine and the closing phenylalanine or tryptophan. Some rows have no size entry. The others give once, few or many, or a class for an expanded clone.

v_gene | abundance | CDR3aa
TRBV3-1/TRBV3-2 | NA | ASSQDEYRSTDTQY
TRBV15 | NA | ATSGLKGGVAGNQPQH
TRBV4-1 | NA | ASSLQQTVTYEQY
TRBV7-9 | NA | ASSFRQGHNSPLH
TRBV5-1 | NA | ASSPLPRQGNSNQPQH
TRBV2 | NA | ASSETGPDQPQH
TRBV4-1 | once | ASSQEQGPKYEQY
TRBV9 | NA | ASSVDPTVFYEQY
TRBV6-4 | NA | ASSVSGGSTEAF
TRBV6-5 | NA | ASSLAGNTIY
TRBV28 | NA | ASSPGGQGPEEWETQY
TRBV2 | NA | ASSASSGSPDTQY
TRBV5-6 | many | ASSLFGDRASYEQY
TRBV4-1 | NA | ASSQGQGAPEAF
TRBV11-3 | NA | ASSLGTGGFNEQF
TRBV28 | NA | ASSLISGGDETQY
TRBV15 | NA | ATSRGASGDYNEQF
TRBV9 | NA | ASSVAGLAEETQY
TRBV28 | few | ASSLGGQGLKAQH
TRBV28 | NA | ASSLAASGRDEQF
TRBV4-1 | NA | ASSQDLGTSFKEQY
TRBV4-2 | NA | ASRASAGGLAGDEQF
TRBV7-8 | NA | ASSQGGNSNQPQH
TRBV11-2 | NA | ASSPSHNEQF
TRBV19 | NA | ASSITGVNQPQH
TRBV2 | NA | ASTSAGQPQH
TRBV5-1 | NA | ASSLVGGTNEKLF
TRBV11-3 | once | ASSQGKDTEAF
TRBV24-1 | NA | ATSDLHQGRAKNIQY
TRBV10-2 | NA | ASSESTGPGDYEQY
TRBV28 | NA | ASSLGTLQETQY
TRBV3-1/TRBV3-2 | NA | ASSQDMSGAGELF
TRBV19 | NA | ASKRRGLGETQY
TRBV6-4 | NA | ASNLYSGPYEQY
TRBV19 | NA | ASSVLTGGGYEQY
TRBV5-1 | NA | ASSRSRGAPSYEQY
TRBV28 | NA | ASSLPGGAYGYT
TRBV7-2 | NA | ASSPGQGAYEQY
TRBV12-3/TRBV12-4 | NA | ASGGHAGNTIY
TRBV9 | NA | ASSVGLNNEQF
TRBV19 | NA | ASNTRGGDTQY
TRBV24-1 | NA | ATSDNSEQY
TRBV27 | few | ASSLRGRKGLAFADTQY
TRBV7-2 | NA | ASSFVTRGEQY
TRBV28 | NA | ASSSGQGPSAF
TRBV4-2 | NA | ASSQAVAGGPMNIQY
TRBV19 | NA | ASSIDQGNQLQH
TRBV4-1 | once | ASSQDVGGTNEKLF